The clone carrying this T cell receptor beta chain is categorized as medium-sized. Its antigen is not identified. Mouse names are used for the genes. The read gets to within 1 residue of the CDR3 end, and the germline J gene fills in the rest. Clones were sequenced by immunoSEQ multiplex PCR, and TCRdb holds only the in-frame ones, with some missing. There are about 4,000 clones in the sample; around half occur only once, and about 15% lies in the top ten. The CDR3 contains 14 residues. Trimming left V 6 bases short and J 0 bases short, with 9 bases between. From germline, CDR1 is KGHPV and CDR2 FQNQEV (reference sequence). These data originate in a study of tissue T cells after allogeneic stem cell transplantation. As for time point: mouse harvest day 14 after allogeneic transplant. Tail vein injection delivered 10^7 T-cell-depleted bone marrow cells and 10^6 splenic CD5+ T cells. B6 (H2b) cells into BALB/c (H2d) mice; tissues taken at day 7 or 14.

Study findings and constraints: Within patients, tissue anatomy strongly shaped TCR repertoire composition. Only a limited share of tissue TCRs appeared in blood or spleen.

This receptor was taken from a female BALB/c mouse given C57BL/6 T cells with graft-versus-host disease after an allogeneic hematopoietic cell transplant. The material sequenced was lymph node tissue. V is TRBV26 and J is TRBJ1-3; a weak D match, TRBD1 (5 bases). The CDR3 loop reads CASRDKNSGNTLYF. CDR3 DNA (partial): TGTGCCAGCAGGGACAAAAATTCTGGAAATACGCTCTAT.